This T cell receptor beta chain was profiled in a study of cytomegalovirus exposure and HLA in healthy donors (dated by TCRdb to the late 2010s). Context from the whole study: An earlier analysis of under 600 of the donors reported 250 to 350 Gb of sequence data and about 100 million unique TCR beta sequences from 150 million to 200 million T cells. An early release covering 550 to 650 HLA-typed donors comprised approximately 290 gigabases of sequencing data and 85 million or so unique TCR sequences. Of the 300 to 450 genotyped donors, approximately 80% were placed in the genetic ancestry cluster associated with self-reported Caucasian donors. The study was designed to test whether signatures of past pathogen exposure could be identified by cataloging public T cell receptors. The study profiled the T cell repertoires of some 610 subjects by immunosequencing and related them to cytomegalovirus serostatus. Along with the roughly 710-subject first cohort, a separate validation cohort of over a hundred different subjects was used. High-throughput TCR immunosequencing, statistical association of individual TCRs with disease status, and machine learning were combined to predict cytomegalovirus infection status. A later analysis re-analyzed previously published TCR beta repertoires from 500 to 700 donors and added high-resolution HLA genotyping to study TCR occurrence patterns. In the later analysis, no new phenotypic data were used to find candidate immune exposures; instead, reliance was placed on TCR beta sequences and their occurrence across donors. To decide whether each TCR beta V gene segment behaved as functional or pseudogenic, an earlier analysis of fewer than 750 of the donors relied on high-throughput TCR beta sequencing. Donor age, sex, ethnicity and CMV serostatus were compiled alongside the repertoire data. In a later genetic analysis, genome-wide SNP genotypes for about 55% of the roughly 700 donors were used, and that subset was treated as a discovery cohort. Every discovery cohort repertoire had been produced on one sequencing platform. Class I and class II HLA loci were covered by the typing at four-digit resolution. The number of typed donors differed by locus: about 620-630 for A, B, C, DRB1 and DQB1; 500 to 550 for DQA1; fewer than 610 for DPA1; and some 470 for DPB1. Four to six DR-DQ haplotypes were handled as single units for association and clustering because linkage in the cohort was strong. Among some 410 genotyped donors of the cohort, an average of roughly 240,000 unique TCR beta nucleotide sequences were sequenced per donor, roughly a sixth of them non-productive. Beyond this particular receptor, the publication reports: A total of roughly 160 TCR beta chains were listed by the study as associated with cytomegalovirus. A further reported finding was that TCR beta sequences accurately predicted the HLA-A and HLA-B alleles for most subjects in the first cohort. V-gene and J-gene trimming of TCR beta chains was associated with a missense DCLRE1C variant in a later genetic analysis, and the association was replicated in an independent cohort. The authors suggested that the approach could potentially be generalized to other disease states and immunological phenotypes. Three of the identified cytomegalovirus-associated TCR beta chains were confirmed in vitro to be specific for cytomegalovirus antigens. Because some donors lacked HLA typing at each locus, the association tests relied only on the typed subset. A later analysis associated roughly 17,000 TCR beta sequences with specific HLA alleles at a false discovery rate of 0.05. Some 15 rarely observed V segments, including chromosome 9 orphons, were excluded from the earlier analysis of about 500 of the donors because counts were too low. A later analysis found that most CMV-associated TCR beta chains appeared HLA-restricted, with HLA associations seemingly driven largely by CMV exposure. The sequencing pipeline was judged likely to have produced a cluster of highly shared sequence variants as a technical artifact. According to a later genetic analysis, donors in an Asian-associated ancestry cluster had fewer N-insertions in productive TCRs than the roughly 700-donor mean. A later analysis found that HLA-associated TCR beta chains were more clonally expanded and had lower generation probabilities than equally common non-associated chains. In this cohort, only TCR beta chains were sequenced, and detectable features were limited by the absence of alpha or paired-chain data. Several of the top co-occurrence clusters appeared to be linked to parvovirus B19, influenza, CMV and Epstein-Barr virus, according to a later analysis. In both the original and validation cohorts, the classifier was reported to diagnose cytomegalovirus status with high specificity and sensitivity. Some IMGT-functional V segments, including TRBV6-2 and TRBV6-3, could not be told apart with the 87-base-pair reads, so those segments were excluded. While some public TCRs were present in many individuals, most TCR sequences turned up only very rarely across donors. The presence/absence analyses assumed that sequencing depth was roughly uniform across donors, and that assumption may not be true. Linkage disequilibrium might explain the correlated functional status among segregating V segments, but an unknown experimental factor could not be excluded. Strong co-occurrence of HLA alleles, especially DR and DQ, made assigning TCR associations to individual alleles difficult. In a later analysis, TCR association rates were found to vary across HLA loci, with the most associated TCRs seen for DRB1 alleles and the fewest for HLA-C alleles. An earlier analysis of roughly 570 of the donors showed that most TCR beta V segments appeared in productive rearrangements either about 90% or about 30% of the time, which broadly matched IMGT annotations. The only immune exposure information available for the cohort was CMV serostatus.

Looking up the germline V gene yields CDR1 SGHDT and CDR2 YYEEEE. Trimming costs V 2 bases and J 4 bases, and their ends lie 20 bases apart. The CDR3 has 17 amino acids, counting the end cysteine and phenylalanine. CDR3 DNA is the only sequence kept; it has 51 bases, read in frame from the first base. The cohort comprised 710 or so healthy bone marrow donors. At the time of sampling, every cohort member was nominally healthy, though immune exposures that went unrecorded were likely present. The donor was CMV seronegative and belonged to the group of under 400 seronegative cohort members. Each donor provided a peripheral blood sample, and peripheral blood mononuclear cells were used for TCR beta sequencing. Genomic DNA extraction from the blood cell samples was performed with the Qiagen DNeasy Blood Extraction Kit. Libraries were built with the immunoSEQ multiplex PCR assay. For the multiplex PCR, a mixture combining 60 forward primers for TCR Vbeta segments and 13 reverse primers for TCR Jbeta segments was used. The CDR3 region of rearranged TCR beta genes was amplified from genomic DNA by a multiplex PCR assay. Amplified TCR beta libraries were sequenced as 87-base-pair reads on the Illumina HiSeq System. The paper's processing steps were these. Across the 670 or so repertoires, a later analysis counted roughly 77 million unique TCR beta chains, some 11 million of which were shared by at least two donors. Raw reads were error-corrected and collapsed into unique sequences by a nearest-neighbor algorithm in which closely related sequences were merged to remove PCR and sequencing errors. V, D and J gene segments were assigned by aligning CDR3 sequences to IMGT reference sequences. Each retained sequence needed at least a six-nucleotide match to both a V gene segment and a J gene segment. Rearrangements were classified as productive when the CDR3 lacked stop codons and remained in frame with V and J, and all other rearrangements were classified as non-productive. CDR3 was defined by IMGT convention, running from the second conserved V-encoded cysteine to the conserved J-encoded phenylalanine. In an earlier analysis of more than 550 of the donors, sequences lacking an unambiguous match to a single V gene segment were excluded. An earlier analysis of about 600 of the donors called V segments functional above 56.7% productive rearrangements and segregating when the between-donor standard deviation exceeded 5%. A statistical classification framework was developed to diagnose cytomegalovirus status using the catalog of TCR beta chain sequences. In a later analysis, TCR nucleotide sequences were compared against IMGT/GENE-DB human TR gene sequences so that V and J genes could be assigned. A later analysis assigned CDR3 sequences and most-parsimonious VDJ recombination scenarios with the TCRdist pipeline. In a later analysis, each TCR beta chain was defined by its CDR3 amino acid sequence together with its V-gene family, and reads lacking a unique V-gene family were excluded. In a later analysis, 500 to 650 highly shared, low-generation-probability nucleotide sequences were removed to address suspected cross-contamination and a sequencing artifact. In a later analysis, a clonal expansion index was calculated for each public chain from normalized within-repertoire ranks of inferred template counts. Generation probabilities in a later analysis came from a VDJ recombination model fitted to out-of-frame rearrangements, and those results were checked against IGoR. In a later analysis, hypergeometric tests were used to score TCR-TCR, TCR-HLA and TCR-CMV co-occurrence, with a repertoire-size bias correction applied to TCR pairs. In a later analysis, false discovery rates were estimated by permuting HLA or CMV assignments 20 times. In a later analysis, co-occurring TCRs were grouped using DBSCAN, and TCRdist sequence similarity was added for clustering within HLA-allele-positive subsets. Repertoires with fewer than 30,000 or more than 120,000 public chains, plus five repertoires with anomalous nucleotide sharing, were excluded from co-occurrence clustering. What TCRdb holds here is the immuneACCESS table cut down to in-frame rearrangements. Part of the clones is not present; checked against another copy, under half of the missing clones reflect an unresolved V gene, and the others are unexplained. That table gives V, J and clone size, and the DNA gave D and trimming. For this sample the table gives around 150,000 clones, of which about 78% were detected only once. 2.8% of the sample rests with the top ten.

Note on this clone: What antigen it recognizes has not been identified. Base qualities are not at hand, and no much larger clone is one base apart.

This sequence originates from a male donor in good health and CMV-seronegative. Recombination connected TRBV5-6 to TRBJ2-3; no D segment can be confidently identified. Source material: PBMCs. The CDR3 in this case is CASSFDIRSARPDTQYF. The sequenced DNA: TGTGCCAGCAGCTTCGATATACGAAGCGCGAGACCAGATACGCAGTATTTT.